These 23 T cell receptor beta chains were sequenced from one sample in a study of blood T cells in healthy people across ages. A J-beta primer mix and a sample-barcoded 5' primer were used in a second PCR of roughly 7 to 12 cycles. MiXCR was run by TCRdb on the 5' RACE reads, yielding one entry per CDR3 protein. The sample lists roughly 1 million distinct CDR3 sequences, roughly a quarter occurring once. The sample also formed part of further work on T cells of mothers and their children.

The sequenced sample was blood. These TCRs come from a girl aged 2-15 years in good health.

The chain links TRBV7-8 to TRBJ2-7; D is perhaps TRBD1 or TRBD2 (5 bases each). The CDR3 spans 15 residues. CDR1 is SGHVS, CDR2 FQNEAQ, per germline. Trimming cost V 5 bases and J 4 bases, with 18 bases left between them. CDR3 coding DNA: TGTGCCAGCAGCCAAATGAACCGGGACGGTTACGAGCAGTACTTC. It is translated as CASSQMNRDGYEQYF.

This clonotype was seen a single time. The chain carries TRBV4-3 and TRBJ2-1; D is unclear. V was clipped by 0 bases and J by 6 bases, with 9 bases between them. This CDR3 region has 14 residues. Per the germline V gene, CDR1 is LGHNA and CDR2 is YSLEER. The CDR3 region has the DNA TGCGCCAGCAGCCAAGAATACAGCCCCAATGAGCAGTTCTTC. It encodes CASSQEYSPNEQFF.

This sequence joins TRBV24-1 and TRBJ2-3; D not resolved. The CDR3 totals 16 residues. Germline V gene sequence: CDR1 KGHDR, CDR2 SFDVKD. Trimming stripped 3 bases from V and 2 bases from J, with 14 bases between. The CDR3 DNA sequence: TGTGCCACCAGTGATGGCGCGCCCCCTTACACAGATACGCAGTATTTT. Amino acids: CATSDGAPPYTDTQYF.

The CDR3 protein is CASSQGGAGTGELFF. In DNA form, the CDR3 reads TGTGCCAGCAGCCAAGGGGGCGCGGGGACCGGGGAGCTGTTTTTT. The chain is built from TRBV3-1 and TRBJ2-2, with D perhaps matching TRBD2 (6 bases). V shed 1 base and J shed 5 bases, with 11 bases lying between them. The germline CDR1 and CDR2 sequences are LGHDT and YNNKEL (reference sequence). The CDR3 has 15 residues.

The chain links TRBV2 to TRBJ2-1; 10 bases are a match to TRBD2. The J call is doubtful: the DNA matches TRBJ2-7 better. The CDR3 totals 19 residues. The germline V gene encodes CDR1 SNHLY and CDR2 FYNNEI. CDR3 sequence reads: CASSGTGLGLAGEIYEQYF. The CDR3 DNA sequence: TGTGCCAGCAGTGGTACTGGCCTGGGGCTAGCGGGAGAGATCTACGAGCAGTACTTC.

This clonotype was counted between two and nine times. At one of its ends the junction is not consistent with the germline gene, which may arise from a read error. CDR3 nucleotides: TGCGCCAGCAGTGGGCCGGGACTAGCGACCCCGTTCTTC. It encodes CASSGPGLATPFF. The chain joins TRBV10-1 to TRBJ2-5, with TRBD2 matching 10 bases. The CDR3 spans 13 residues. Germline V gene lookup returns CDR1 WNHNN and CDR2 SYGVQD (reference sequence).

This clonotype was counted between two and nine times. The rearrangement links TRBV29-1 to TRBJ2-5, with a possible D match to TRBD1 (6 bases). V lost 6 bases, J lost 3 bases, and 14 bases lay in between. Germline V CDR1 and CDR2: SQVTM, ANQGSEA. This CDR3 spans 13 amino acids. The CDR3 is CSVEKPGEETQYF. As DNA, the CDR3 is TGCAGCGTCGAGAAACCAGGGGAAGAGACCCAGTACTTC.

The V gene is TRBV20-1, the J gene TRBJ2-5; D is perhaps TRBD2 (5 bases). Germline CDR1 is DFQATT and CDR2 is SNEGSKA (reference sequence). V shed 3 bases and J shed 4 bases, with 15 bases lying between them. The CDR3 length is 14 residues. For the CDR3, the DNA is TGCAGTGCTAGGGAAACCCGGGGATTAGAGACCCAGTACTTC. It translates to CSARETRGLETQYF.

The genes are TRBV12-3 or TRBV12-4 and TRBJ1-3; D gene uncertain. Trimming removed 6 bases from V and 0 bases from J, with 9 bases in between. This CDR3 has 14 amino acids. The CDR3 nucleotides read TGTGCCAGCAGCCCCCGGATCTCTGGAAACACCATATATTTT. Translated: CASSPRISGNTIYF.

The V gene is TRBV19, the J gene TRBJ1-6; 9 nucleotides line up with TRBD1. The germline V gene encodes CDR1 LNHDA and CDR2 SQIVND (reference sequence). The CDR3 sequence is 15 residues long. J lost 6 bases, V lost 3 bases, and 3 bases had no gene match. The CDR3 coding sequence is TGTGCCAGTAGTATTACAGGGGGCGGTAATTCACCCCTCCACTTT. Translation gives CASSITGGGNSPLHF.

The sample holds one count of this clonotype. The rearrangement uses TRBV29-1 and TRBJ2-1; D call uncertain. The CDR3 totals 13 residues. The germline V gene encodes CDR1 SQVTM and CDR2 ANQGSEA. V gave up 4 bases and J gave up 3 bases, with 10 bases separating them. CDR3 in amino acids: CSVGLSDYNEQFF. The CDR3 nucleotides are TGCAGCGTTGGTTTATCGGACTACAATGAGCAGTTCTTC.

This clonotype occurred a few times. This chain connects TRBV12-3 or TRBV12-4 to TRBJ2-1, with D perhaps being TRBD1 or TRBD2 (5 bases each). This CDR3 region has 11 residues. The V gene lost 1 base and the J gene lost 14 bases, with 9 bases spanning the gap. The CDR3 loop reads CASSLGGWKFF. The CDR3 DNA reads TGTGCCAGCAGTTTAGGGGGGTGGAAGTTCTTC.

In DNA, the CDR3 is TGTGCCAGCAGCCAAATGGCAGGCTTTTCCGAGCAGTACTTC. It encodes CASSQMAGFSEQYF. J is TRBJ2-7 and V is TRBV14; the D is unclear. V was pared by 2 bases and J by 6 bases, with 14 bases between. This CDR3 region has 14 residues. Germline lookup yields CDR1 SGHDN and CDR2 FVKESK.

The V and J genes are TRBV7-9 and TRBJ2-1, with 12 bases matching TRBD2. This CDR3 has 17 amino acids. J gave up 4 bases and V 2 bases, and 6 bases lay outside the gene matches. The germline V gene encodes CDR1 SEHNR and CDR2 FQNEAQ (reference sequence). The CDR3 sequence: CASSLLAGGPAYNEQFF. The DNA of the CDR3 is TGTGCCAGCAGCTTACTAGCGGGAGGGCCGGCTTACAATGAGCAGTTCTTC.

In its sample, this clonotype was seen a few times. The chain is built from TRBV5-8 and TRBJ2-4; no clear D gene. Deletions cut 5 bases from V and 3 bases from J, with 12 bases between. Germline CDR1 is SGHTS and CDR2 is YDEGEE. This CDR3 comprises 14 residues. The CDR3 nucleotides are TGTGCCAGCAGTGGGTTCTTAGTCAAAAACATTCAGTACTTC. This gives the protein CASSGFLVKNIQYF.

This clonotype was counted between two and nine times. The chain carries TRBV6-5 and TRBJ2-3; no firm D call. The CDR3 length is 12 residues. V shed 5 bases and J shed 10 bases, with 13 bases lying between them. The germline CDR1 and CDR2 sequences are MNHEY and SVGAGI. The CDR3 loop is CASSPMGMSQYF. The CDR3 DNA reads TGTGCCAGCAGTCCGATGGGTATGTCGCAGTATTTT.

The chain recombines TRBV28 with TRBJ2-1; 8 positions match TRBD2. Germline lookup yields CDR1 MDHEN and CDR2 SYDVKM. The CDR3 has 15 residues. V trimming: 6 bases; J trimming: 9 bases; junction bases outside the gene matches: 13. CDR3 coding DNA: TGTGCCAGCAGCCTCCCGGGACTAGGGAAAGCTGAGCAGTTCTTC. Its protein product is CASSLPGLGKAEQFF.

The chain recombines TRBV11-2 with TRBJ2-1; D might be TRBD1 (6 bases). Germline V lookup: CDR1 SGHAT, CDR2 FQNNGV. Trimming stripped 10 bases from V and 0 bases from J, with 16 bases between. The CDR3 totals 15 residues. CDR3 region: CATTGFQSSYNEQFF. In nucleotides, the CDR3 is TGTGCCACCACAGGGTTCCAAAGCTCCTACAATGAGCAGTTCTTC.

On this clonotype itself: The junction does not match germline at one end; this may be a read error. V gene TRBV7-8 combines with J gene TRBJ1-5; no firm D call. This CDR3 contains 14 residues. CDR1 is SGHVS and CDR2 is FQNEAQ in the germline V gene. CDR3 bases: TGTGCCGGCAGCTTGGACGGCAGCAATCAGCCCCAGCATTTT. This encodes CAGSLDGSNQPQHF. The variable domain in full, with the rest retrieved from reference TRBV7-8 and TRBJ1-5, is GAGVSQSPRYKVAKRGQDVALRCDPISGHVSLFWYQQALGQGPEFLTYFQNEAQLDKSGLPSDRFFAERPEGSVSTLKIQRTQQEDSAVYLCAGSLDGSNQPQHFGDGTRLSIL.

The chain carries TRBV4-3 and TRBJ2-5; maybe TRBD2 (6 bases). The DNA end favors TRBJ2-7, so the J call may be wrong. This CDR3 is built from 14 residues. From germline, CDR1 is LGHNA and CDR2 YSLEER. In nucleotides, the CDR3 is TGCGCCAGCAGCCAACGTCGGGGGTCGTTCGAGCAGTACTTC. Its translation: CASSQRRGSFEQYF.

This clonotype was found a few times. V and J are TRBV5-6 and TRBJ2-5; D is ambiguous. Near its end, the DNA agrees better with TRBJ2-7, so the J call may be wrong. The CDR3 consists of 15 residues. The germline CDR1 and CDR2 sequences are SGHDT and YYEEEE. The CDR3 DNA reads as TGTGCCAGCAGCTCCTCTGGGATGACGTCCTACGAGCAGTACTTC. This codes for CASSSSGMTSYEQYF.

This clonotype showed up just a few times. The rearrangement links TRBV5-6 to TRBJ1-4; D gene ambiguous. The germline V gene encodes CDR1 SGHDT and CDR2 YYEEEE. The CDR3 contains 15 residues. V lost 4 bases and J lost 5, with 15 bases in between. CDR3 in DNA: TGTGCCAGCAGCATTGGGGTGTCCGGGAATGAAAAACTGTTTTTT. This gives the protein CASSIGVSGNEKLFF.

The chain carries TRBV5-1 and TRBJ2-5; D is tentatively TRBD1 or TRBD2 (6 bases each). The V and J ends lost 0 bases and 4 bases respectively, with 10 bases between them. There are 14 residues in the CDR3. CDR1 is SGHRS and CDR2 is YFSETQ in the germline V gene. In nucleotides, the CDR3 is TGCGCCAGCAGCTTGGGCCCGGGGGCAGAGACCCAGTACTTC. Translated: CASSLGPGAETQYF.